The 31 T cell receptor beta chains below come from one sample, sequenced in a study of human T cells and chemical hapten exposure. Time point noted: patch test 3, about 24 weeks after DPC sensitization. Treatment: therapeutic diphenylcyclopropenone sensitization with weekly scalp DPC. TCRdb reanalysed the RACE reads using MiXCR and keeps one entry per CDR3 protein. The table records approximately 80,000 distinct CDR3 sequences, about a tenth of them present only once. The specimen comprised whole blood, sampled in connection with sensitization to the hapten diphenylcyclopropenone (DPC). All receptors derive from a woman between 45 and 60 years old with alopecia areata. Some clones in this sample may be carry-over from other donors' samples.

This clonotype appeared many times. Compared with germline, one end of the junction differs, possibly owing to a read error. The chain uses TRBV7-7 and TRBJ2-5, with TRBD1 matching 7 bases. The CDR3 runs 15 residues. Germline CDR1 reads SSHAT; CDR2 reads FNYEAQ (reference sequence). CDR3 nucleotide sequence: TGTGCTAGCAGCCCCCGCCGACAGGGCCAAGAGACCCAGTACTTC. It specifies CASSPRRQGQETQYF.

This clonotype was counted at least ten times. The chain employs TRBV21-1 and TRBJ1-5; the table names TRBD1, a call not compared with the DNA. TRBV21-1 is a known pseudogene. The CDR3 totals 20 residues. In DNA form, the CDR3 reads TGTGCCAGCAGCAAAGAAGGGAACTTGTCACCCGGGAGCCAGGTTCAGCCCCAGCATTTT. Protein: CASSKEGNLSPGSQVQPQHF.

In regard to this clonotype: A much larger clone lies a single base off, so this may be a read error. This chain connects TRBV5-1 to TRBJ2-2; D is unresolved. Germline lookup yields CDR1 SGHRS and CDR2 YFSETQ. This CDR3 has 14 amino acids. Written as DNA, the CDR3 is TGCGCCGGCAGCTTGTCCCTTTCTGGCGGGGAGCTGTTTTTT. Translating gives CAGSLSLSGGELFF. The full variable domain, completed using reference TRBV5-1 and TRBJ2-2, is KAGVTQTPRYLIKTRGQQVTLSCSPISGHRSVSWYQQTPGQGLQFLFEYFSETQRNKGNFPGRFSGRQFSNSRSEMNVSTLELGDSALYLCAGSLSLSGGELFFGEGSRLTVL.

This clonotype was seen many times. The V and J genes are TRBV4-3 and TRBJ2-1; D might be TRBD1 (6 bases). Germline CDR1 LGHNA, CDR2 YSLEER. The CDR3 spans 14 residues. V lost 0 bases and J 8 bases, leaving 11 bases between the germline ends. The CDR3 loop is CASSQDRGSDEQFF. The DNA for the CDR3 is TGCGCCAGCAGCCAAGATAGGGGGAGCGATGAGCAGTTCTTC.

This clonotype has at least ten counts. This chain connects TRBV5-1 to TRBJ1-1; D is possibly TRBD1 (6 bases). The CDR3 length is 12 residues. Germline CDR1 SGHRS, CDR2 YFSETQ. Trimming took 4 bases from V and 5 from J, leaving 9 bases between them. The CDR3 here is CASSQQGTEAFF. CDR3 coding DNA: TGCGCCAGCAGCCAACAGGGAACTGAAGCTTTCTTT.

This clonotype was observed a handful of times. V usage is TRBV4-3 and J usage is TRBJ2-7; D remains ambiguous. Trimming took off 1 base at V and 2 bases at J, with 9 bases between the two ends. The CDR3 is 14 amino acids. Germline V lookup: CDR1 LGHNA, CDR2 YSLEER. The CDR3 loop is CASSQVAQPYEQYF. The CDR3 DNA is TGCGCCAGCAGCCAAGTCGCCCAACCCTACGAGCAGTACTTC.

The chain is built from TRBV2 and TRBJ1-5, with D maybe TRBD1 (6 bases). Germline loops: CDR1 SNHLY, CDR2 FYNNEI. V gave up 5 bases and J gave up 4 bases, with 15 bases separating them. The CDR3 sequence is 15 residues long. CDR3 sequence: CASSSTGTNNQPQHF. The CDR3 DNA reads TGTGCCAGCAGTTCCACCGGGACAAATAATCAGCCCCAGCATTTT.

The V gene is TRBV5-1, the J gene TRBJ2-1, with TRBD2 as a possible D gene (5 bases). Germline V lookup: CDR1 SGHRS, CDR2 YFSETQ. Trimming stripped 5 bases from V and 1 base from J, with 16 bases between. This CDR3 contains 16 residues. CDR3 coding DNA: TGCGCCAGCAGTAGGAATAGCGCTATGTCCTACAATGAGCAGTTCTTC. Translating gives CASSRNSAMSYNEQFF.

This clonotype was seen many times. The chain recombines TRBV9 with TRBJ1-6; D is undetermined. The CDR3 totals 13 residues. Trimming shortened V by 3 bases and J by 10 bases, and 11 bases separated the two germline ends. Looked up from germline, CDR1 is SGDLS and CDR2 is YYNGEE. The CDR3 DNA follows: TGTGCCAGCAGCGCGGACTCGGCCTCACCCCTCCACTTT. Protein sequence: CASSADSASPLHF.

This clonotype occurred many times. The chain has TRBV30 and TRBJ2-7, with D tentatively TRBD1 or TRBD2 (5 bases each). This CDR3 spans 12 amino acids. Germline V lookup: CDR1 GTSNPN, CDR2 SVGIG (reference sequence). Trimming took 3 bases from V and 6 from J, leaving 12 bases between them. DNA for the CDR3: TGTGCCTGGAGCATGGGACCAAGCGAGCAGTACTTC. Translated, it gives CAWSMGPSEQYF.

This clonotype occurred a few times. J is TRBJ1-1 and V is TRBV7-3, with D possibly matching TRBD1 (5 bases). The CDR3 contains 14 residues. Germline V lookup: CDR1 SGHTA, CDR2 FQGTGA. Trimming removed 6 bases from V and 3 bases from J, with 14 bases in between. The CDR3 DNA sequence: TGTGCCAGCAGTAGAGGGGCTCGGGACACTGAAGCTTTCTTT. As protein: CASSRGARDTEAFF.

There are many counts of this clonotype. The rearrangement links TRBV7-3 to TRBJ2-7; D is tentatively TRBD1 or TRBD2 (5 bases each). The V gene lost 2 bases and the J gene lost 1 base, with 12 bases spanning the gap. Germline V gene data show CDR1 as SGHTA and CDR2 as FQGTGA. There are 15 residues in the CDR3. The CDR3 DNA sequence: TGTGCCAGCAGCTTAGGGGGAGTAGGATCCTACGAGCAGTACTTC. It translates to CASSLGGVGSYEQYF.

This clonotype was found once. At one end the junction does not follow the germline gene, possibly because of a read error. The DNA of the CDR3 is TGCGGTGCTAGAGATGGAGACCGGAACACCGGGGAGCTGTTTTTT. This translates into CGARDGDRNTGELFF. The chain combines TRBV20-1 with TRBJ2-2; D is ambiguous. CDR3 size: 15 residues. Germline V gives CDR1 DFQATT, CDR2 SNEGSKA (reference sequence).

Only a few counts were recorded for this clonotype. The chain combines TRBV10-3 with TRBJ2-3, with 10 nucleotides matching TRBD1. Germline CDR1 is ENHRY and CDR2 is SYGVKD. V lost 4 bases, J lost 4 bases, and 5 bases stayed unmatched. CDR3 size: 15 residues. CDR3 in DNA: TGTGCCATCAGTGCTGGGGACAGGGGCTCAGATACGCAGTATTTT. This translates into CAISAGDRGSDTQYF.

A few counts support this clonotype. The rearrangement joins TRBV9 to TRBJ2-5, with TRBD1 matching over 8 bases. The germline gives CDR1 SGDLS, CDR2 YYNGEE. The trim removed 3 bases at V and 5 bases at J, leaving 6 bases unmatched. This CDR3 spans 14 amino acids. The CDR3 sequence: CASSAAGGAETQYF. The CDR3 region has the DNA TGTGCCAGCAGCGCGGCAGGGGGCGCGGAGACCCAGTACTTC.

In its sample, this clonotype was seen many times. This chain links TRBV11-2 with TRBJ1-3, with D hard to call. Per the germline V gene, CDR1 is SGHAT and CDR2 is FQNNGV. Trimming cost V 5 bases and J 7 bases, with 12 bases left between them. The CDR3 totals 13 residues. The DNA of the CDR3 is TGTGCCAGCAGCCCGAGCCTCGGGAACACCATATATTTT. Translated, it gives CASSPSLGNTIYF. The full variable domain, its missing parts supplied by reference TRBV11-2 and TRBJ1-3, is EAGVAQSPRYKIIEKRQSVAFWCNPISGHATLYWYQQILGQGPKLLIQFQNNGVVDDSQLPKDRFSAERLKGVDSTLKIQPAKLEDSAVYLCASSPSLGNTIYFGEGSWLTVV.

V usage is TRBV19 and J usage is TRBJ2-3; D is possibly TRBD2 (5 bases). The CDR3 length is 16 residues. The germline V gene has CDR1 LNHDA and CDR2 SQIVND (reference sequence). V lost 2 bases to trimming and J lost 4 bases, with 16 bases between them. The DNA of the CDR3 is TGTGCCAGTAGTATACGGAGCGGCATTCGGGCAGATACGCAGTATTTT. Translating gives CASSIRSGIRADTQYF.

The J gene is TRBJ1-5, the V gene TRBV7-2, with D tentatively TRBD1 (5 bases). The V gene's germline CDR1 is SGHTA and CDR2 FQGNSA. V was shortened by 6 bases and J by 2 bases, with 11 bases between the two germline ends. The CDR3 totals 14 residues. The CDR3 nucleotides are TGTGCCAGCAGGGGAGGGGAGGGCAATCAGCCCCAGCATTTT. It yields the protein CASRGGEGNQPQHF.

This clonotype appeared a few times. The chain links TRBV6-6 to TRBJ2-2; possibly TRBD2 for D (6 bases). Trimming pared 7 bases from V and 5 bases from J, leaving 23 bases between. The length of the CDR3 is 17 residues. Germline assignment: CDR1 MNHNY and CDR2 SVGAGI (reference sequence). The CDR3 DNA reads TGTGCCAGCATCTACGGGGGAGCGAGGGGAGATACCGGGGAGCTGTTTTTT. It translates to CASIYGGARGDTGELFF.

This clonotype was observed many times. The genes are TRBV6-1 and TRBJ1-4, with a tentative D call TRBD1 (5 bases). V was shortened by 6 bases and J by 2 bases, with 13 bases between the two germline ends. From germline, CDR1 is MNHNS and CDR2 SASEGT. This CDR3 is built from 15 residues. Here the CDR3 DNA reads TGTGCCAGCAGGAAGGGTCCAGGGACTAATGAAAAACTGTTTTTT. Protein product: CASRKGPGTNEKLFF.

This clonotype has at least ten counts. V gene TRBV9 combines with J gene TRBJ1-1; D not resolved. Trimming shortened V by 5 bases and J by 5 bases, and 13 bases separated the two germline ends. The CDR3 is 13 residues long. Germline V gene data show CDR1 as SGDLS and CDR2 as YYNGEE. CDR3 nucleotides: TGTGCCAGCAGTGAAGGCCCCTGGACTGAAGCTTTCTTT. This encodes CASSEGPWTEAFF.

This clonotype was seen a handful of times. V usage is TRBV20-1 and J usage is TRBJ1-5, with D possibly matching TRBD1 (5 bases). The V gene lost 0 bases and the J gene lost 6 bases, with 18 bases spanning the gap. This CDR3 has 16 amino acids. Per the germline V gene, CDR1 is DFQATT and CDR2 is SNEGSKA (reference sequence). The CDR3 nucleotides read TGCAGTGCTAGAGATCCGGGTGTCAGGGTGGGTCAGCCCCAGCATTTT. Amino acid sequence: CSARDPGVRVGQPQHF.

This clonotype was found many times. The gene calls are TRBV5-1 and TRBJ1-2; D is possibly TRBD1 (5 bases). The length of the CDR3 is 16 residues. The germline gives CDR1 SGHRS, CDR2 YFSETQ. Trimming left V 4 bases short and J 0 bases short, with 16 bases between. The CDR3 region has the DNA TGCGCCAGCAGCCTTAGACAGCAAGCTCCTAACTATGGCTACACCTTC. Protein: CASSLRQQAPNYGYTF.

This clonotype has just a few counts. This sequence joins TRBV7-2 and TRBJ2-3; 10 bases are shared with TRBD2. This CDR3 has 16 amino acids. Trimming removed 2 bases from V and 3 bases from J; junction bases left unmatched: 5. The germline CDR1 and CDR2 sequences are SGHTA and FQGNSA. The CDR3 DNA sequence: TGTGCCAGCAGCTTAATGGGGACTAGCGCGACAGATACGCAGTATTTT. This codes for CASSLMGTSATDTQYF.

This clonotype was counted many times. CDR3: CAWSFQGDYGYTF. Written as DNA, the CDR3 is TGTGCCTGGAGTTTCCAGGGAGACTATGGCTACACCTTC. V and J are TRBV30 and TRBJ1-2, with D possibly matching TRBD1 (5 bases). Trimming cost V 2 bases and J 3 bases, with 10 bases left between them. Germline CDR1 GTSNPN, CDR2 SVGIG (reference sequence). The CDR3 covers 13 residues.

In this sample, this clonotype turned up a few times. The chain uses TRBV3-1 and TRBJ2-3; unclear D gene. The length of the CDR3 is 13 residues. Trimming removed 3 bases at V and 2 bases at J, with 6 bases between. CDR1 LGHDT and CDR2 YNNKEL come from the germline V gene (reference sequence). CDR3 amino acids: CASSQVLTDTQYF. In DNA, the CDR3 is TGTGCCAGCAGCCAGGTCCTCACAGATACGCAGTATTTT.

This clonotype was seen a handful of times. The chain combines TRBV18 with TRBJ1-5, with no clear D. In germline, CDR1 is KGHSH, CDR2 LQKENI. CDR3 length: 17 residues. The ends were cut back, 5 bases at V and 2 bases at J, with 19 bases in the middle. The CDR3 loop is CASSTLDSSAGNQPQHF. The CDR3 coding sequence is TGTGCCAGCTCAACACTTGATTCGAGCGCAGGCAATCAGCCCCAGCATTTT.

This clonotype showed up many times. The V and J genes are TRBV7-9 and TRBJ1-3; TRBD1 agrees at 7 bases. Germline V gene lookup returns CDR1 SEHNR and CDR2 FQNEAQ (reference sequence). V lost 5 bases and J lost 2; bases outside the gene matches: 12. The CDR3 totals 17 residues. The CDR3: CASSHQGGAATGNTIYF. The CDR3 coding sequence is TGTGCCAGCAGCCACCAGGGGGGAGCTGCGACTGGAAACACCATATATTTT.

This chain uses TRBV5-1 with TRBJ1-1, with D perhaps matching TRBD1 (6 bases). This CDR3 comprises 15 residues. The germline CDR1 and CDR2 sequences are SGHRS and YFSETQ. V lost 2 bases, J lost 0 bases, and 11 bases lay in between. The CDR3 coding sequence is TGCGCCAGCAGCTTAAGGGGGGCGATGAACACTGAAGCTTTCTTT. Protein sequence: CASSLRGAMNTEAFF. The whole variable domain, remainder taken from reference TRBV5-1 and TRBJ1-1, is KAGVTQTPRYLIKTRGQQVTLSCSPISGHRSVSWYQQTPGQGLQFLFEYFSETQRNKGNFPGRFSGRQFSNSRSEMNVSTLELGDSALYLCASSLRGAMNTEAFFGQGTRLTVV.

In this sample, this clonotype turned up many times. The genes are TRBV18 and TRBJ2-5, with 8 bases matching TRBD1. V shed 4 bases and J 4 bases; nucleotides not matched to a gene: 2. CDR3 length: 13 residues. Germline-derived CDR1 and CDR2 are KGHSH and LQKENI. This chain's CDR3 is CASSLDRGETQYF. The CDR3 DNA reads TGTGCCAGCTCACTCGACAGGGGAGAGACCCAGTACTTC.

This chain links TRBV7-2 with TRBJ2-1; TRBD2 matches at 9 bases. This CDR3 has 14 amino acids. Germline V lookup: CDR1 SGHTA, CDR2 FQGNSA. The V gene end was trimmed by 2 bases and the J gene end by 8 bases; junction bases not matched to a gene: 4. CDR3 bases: TGTGCCAGCAGCTTACGGCGGGAGGGCCATGAGCAGTTCTTC. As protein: CASSLRREGHEQFF.